The source of this T cell receptor (beta chain) is a study of cytomegalovirus exposure and HLA in healthy donors. Whole-study findings and limits: Later analysis identified a missense DCLRE1C variant that was linked to TCR beta V- and J-gene trimming. Per a later analysis, HLA-associated TCR beta chains showed more clonal expansion than other, equally common TCR beta chains.

The ends lost 3 bases at V and 6 bases at J; junction bases unmatched: 2. In germline, CDR1 is SEHNR, CDR2 FQNEAQ (reference sequence). This CDR3 comprises 15 residues. To note about this clone: Its target is not known.

Both 60 Vbeta primers and 13 Jbeta primers went into the PCR. Profiled with immunoSEQ multiplex PCR; TCRdb holds only in-frame clones, not every one. The sample is made up of 100,000 to 150,000 clones, and the top ten hold approximately 1% of it. The source of this sequence is a man aged 18 to 29 in good health and CMV-seronegative. The chain joins TRBV7-9 to TRBJ2-5; 15 bases match TRBD2. Input material: PBMCs. The CDR3 sequence: CASSLGTSGRKTQYF. CDR3 sequence (DNA): TGTGCCAGCAGCTTGGGGACTAGCGGGAGGAAGACCCAGTACTTC.